This is a list of T cell receptor beta chains from one sample in a study of blood T cells in healthy people across ages. TCRdb analysed the 5' RACE reads with MiXCR anew, one entry per CDR3 protein. The sample holds around 1,500,000 distinct CDR3 sequences, approximately 42% seen once. What was sequenced was blood. The receptors were gathered from a woman aged 18-29 years in good health. Both conserved end residues are part of each CDR3. The order of the fields is J gene, clone size, D gene, V gene, CDR3 DNA, CDR3 protein. A D gene is named only where the DNA matches it firmly. Only part of the rows carry a size: once, few, many, or a class if the clone is expanded.

TRBJ1-6	few	-	TRBV3-1	TGTGCCAGCAGCCGCAGGGGAATCGGGACTGATTCACCCCTCCACTTT	CASSRRGIGTDSPLHF
TRBJ2-2	-	-	TRBV5-1	TGCGCCAGCAGCCACCACAGAACCGGGATCACGAACACCGGGGAGCTGTTTTTT	CASSHHRTGITNTGELFF
TRBJ2-7	-	TRBD2	TRBV2	TGTGCCAGCAGTGAAAGACTAGCACCGACCGAGCAGTACTTC	CASSERLAPTEQYF
TRBJ2-7	-	TRBD2	TRBV7-9	TGTGCCAGCAGCTCTGATCTTGCTAGCGGGTATCACGAGCAGTACTTC	CASSSDLASGYHEQYF
TRBJ1-4	-	-	TRBV28	TGTGCCAGCAGTAGGACGACGGTCGCAGGGGAAAAACTGTTTTTT	CASSRTTVAGEKLFF
TRBJ1-2	-	TRBD1	TRBV20-1	TGCAGTGCTAGAGATTCGGGACAGGTTTTTATTAGTATGCGCTACACCTTC	CSARDSGQVFISMRYTF
TRBJ2-3	few	-	TRBV18	TGTGCCAGCTCACCCCCTAAGGGTGGACTGGGGACTACAGATACGCAGTATTTT	CASSPPKGGLGTTDTQYF
TRBJ1-2	-	-	TRBV29-1	TGCAGCGTGGCCTTCAACTATGGCTACACCTTC	CSVAFNYGYTF
TRBJ2-5	few	TRBD2	TRBV12-3/TRBV12-4	TGTGCCAGCAGCCCGACTAGCGGGGGGTTCCAAGAGACCCAGTACTTC	CASSPTSGGFQETQYF
TRBJ2-3	-	-	TRBV7-9	TGTGCCAGCAGCTTAAGGGCGGCAATTTATACCACAGATACGCAGTATTTT	CASSLRAAIYTTDTQYF
TRBJ2-7	few	TRBD2	TRBV27	TGTGCCAGCAGTTTATGGCTAGCGGGGGGCTCCTACGAGCAGTACTTC	CASSLWLAGGSYEQYF
TRBJ2-3	-	-	TRBV4-1	TGCGCCAGCGGCCAAGGCCTGGGGCCGAATACGCAGTATTTT	CASGQGLGPNTQYF
TRBJ2-5	-	TRBD2	TRBV6-1	TGTGCCAGCAGTGAACTTAGCGGGGGACAAGAGACCCAGTACTTC	CASSELSGGQETQYF
TRBJ1-6	-	-	TRBV14	TGTGCCAGCAGCCAAGAGGGGACGGAGAATTCACCCCACCACTTT	CASSQEGTENSPHHF
TRBJ2-3	few	TRBD2	TRBV2	TGTGCCAGCAGACCCAGCCGACTAGCGGGAGGTACAGATACGCAGTATTTT	CASRPSRLAGGTDTQYF
TRBJ1-1	-	-	TRBV7-8	TGTGCCAGCAGCTTAGGGGTTAACGTGAACACTGAAGCTTTCTTT	CASSLGVNVNTEAFF
TRBJ2-1	few	-	TRBV5-1	TGCGCCAGCAGCTTATTCCGGGCGACGCAGGATGAGCAGTTCTTC	CASSLFRATQDEQFF
TRBJ2-3	once	TRBD2	TRBV7-2	TGTGCCAGCAGCTTAAAGGTACTAGCGACTGATACGCAGTATTTT	CASSLKVLATDTQYF
TRBJ1-1	-	-	TRBV24-1	TGTGCCACCAGTGATCAAAGCACTGAAGCTTTCTTT	CATSDQSTEAFF
TRBJ2-3	few	TRBD2	TRBV5-1	TGCGCCAGCAGCCCCTTACTAGCGGAAACAGATACGCAGTATTTT	CASSPLLAETDTQYF
TRBJ1-4	-	-	TRBV10-2	TGCGCCAGCACTCCACAGGATTTCGGTGAAAAACTGTTTTTT	CASTPQDFGEKLFF
TRBJ1-2	-	-	TRBV12-3/TRBV12-4	TGTGCCAGCAGTCCCCGGGACGGAAACTTCTATGGCTACACCTTC	CASSPRDGNFYGYTF
TRBJ1-2	-	TRBD1	TRBV5-4	TGTGCCAGCAGCTTGGGGGATGCAGGGGGCTCAGATGGCTACACCTTC	CASSLGDAGGSDGYTF
TRBJ2-7	-	-	TRBV3-1	TGTGCCAGCAGCCCCCGGGACTTGCGGGAGCAGTACTTC	CASSPRDLREQYF
TRBJ2-3	-	-	TRBV19	TGTGCCAGCAGTCCCCTAGAGGGGTGGACAGATACGCAGTATTTT	CASSPLEGWTDTQYF
TRBJ1-1	few	TRBD1	TRBV5-1	TGCGCCAGCAGCTTTGGAACAGGGGGGAACACTGAAGCTTTCTTT	CASSFGTGGNTEAFF
TRBJ2-1	-	TRBD2	TRBV20-1	TGCAGTGCTAGAGTAAGCGGGAGTACTCACCCCTACAATGAGCAGTTCTTC	CSARVSGSTHPYNEQFF
TRBJ2-5	-	-	TRBV20-1	TGCAGTGCTAGGCCCGGGGTAGCGGTCCAAGAGACCCAGTACTTC	CSARPGVAVQETQYF
TRBJ2-3	-	-	TRBV5-6	TGTGCCAGCAGCCGAGGGACCCCTGCAGGGGATACGCAGTATTTT	CASSRGTPAGDTQYF
TRBJ1-1	-	TRBD1	TRBV5-1	TGCGCCAGCAGCTCAGGACAGGGAAAAACTGAAGCTTTCTTT	CASSSGQGKTEAFF
TRBJ2-7	-	TRBD1	TRBV12-3/TRBV12-4	TGTGCCAGCAGTAAGACAGGGGGGGTCTACAATGAGCAGTACTTC	CASSKTGGVYNEQYF
TRBJ2-3	-	TRBD2	TRBV7-2	TGTGCCAGCAGCCTCGGACTAGCGGGAGTCCGGAACACAGATACGCAGTATTTT	CASSLGLAGVRNTDTQYF
TRBJ1-4	-	-	TRBV20-1	TGCAGTAGTCAGGCAGCAACTAATGAAAAACTGTTTTTT	CSSQAATNEKLFF
TRBJ2-2	-	-	TRBV27	TGTGCCAGCAGTTTATTGGCCGGGGAGCTGTTTTTT	CASSLLAGELFF
TRBJ2-1	-	-	TRBV7-2	TGTGCCAGCAGCCGGACCAGACTCCTGGTTTCCTACAATGAGCAGTTCTTC	CASSRTRLLVSYNEQFF
TRBJ1-2	-	TRBD1	TRBV14	TGTGCCAGCAGCCAAGGCCGGACAGGGGGCGGCTATGGCTACACCTTC	CASSQGRTGGGYGYTF
TRBJ2-1	-	TRBD2	TRBV2	TGTGCCAGCAGTGAAGGGGCAGCGGGAGGTCTCAATGAGCAGTTCTTC	CASSEGAAGGLNEQFF
TRBJ2-1	few	TRBD2	TRBV10-3	TGTGCCATCAGTGACCAACCCGGGACTAGCGGGAGTCTGGGTGAGCAGTTCTTC	CAISDQPGTSGSLGEQFF
TRBJ2-7	few	-	TRBV5-1	TGCGCCAGCTCGGACACTTACTCCTACGAGCAGTACTTC	CASSDTYSYEQYF
TRBJ2-1	few	-	TRBV27	TGTGCCAGCAGTTTAAATAGCTACCCCGATTACAATGAGCAGTTCTTC	CASSLNSYPDYNEQFF
TRBJ2-1	-	-	TRBV7-3	TGTGCCAGCAACTTAGTGGGTTTTGAATACAATGAGCAGTTCTTC	CASNLVGFEYNEQFF
TRBJ2-4	-	-	TRBV5-1	TGCGCCAGCCCTACCCCAGGGATTCAGTACTTC	CASPTPGIQYF
TRBJ2-5	-	-	TRBV20-1	TGCAGTGCCCCGGGCGGGCTGTTCGGGACCCAGTACTTC	CSAPGGLFGTQYF
TRBJ2-5	-	-	TRBV28	TGTGCCAGCAGTTTACAAGGAGGTTACAATGAGCAGTACTTC	CASSLQGGYNEQYF